The 21 T cell receptor beta chains in this list originate from one sample, sequenced in a study of blood T cell repertoires in COVID-19. TCRdb's copy holds only in-frame clones and misses some; the assay was immunoSEQ multiplex PCR. Of fewer than 250,000 clones listed, 65% to 85% are singletons. The specimen sequenced was PBMCs or T cells enriched from blood (not recorded which). The receptor source for this set is a woman aged 25 to 39 who had recovered from COVID-19.

This chain links TRBV5-6 with TRBJ2-5; 12 nucleotides match TRBD2. Germline CDR1 reads SGHDT; CDR2 reads YYEEEE. V lost 0 bases to trimming and J lost 11 bases; unmatched junction nucleotides: 5. The CDR3 contains 14 residues. The CDR3 reads CASSLASLAGGQYF. As DNA, the CDR3 is TGTGCCAGCAGCTTGGCCTCCCTAGCGGGGGGGCAGTACTTC.

The chain recombines TRBV29-1 with TRBJ2-1; TRBD2 aligns across 14 bases. CDR1 SQVTM and CDR2 ANQGSEA come from the germline V gene. The trim removed 6 bases at V and 10 bases at J, leaving 11 bases unmatched. CDR3 length: 15 residues. CDR3 amino acids: CSVAGTSGRLEEQFF. The DNA of the CDR3 is TGCAGCGTCGCCGGGACTAGCGGGAGATTGGAAGAGCAGTTCTTC.

V is TRBV28 and J is TRBJ1-1; 9 nucleotides align to TRBD1. The V gene's germline CDR1 is MDHEN and CDR2 SYDVKM. This CDR3 spans 14 amino acids. Unmatched junction bases numbered 10, after V lost 6 bases and J lost 8 bases. CDR3 coding DNA: TGTGCCAGCAGCTACGCGGGACAGGGACCCGAAGCTTTCTTT. It codes for CASSYAGQGPEAFF.

The rearrangement uses TRBV28 and TRBJ2-3, with 9 bases matching TRBD1. The length of the CDR3 is 15 residues. Germline trimming cut 5 bases from V and 3 bases from J; bases unmatched to any gene: 6. CDR1 is MDHEN, CDR2 SYDVKM, per germline. CDR3 protein: CASSPNRGQTDTQYF. The DNA of the CDR3 is TGTGCCAGCAGTCCGAACAGGGGGCAGACAGATACGCAGTATTTT.

V is TRBV28 and J is TRBJ1-1; tentative D call: TRBD1 (6 bases). Per the germline V gene, CDR1 is MDHEN and CDR2 is SYDVKM. The CDR3 is 15 residues long. Trimming took off 3 bases at V and 6 bases at J, with 17 bases between the two ends. CDR3 residues: CASSFYRGGLSEAFF. DNA of the CDR3: TGTGCCAGCAGTTTCTATCGAGGGGGACTATCTGAAGCTTTCTTT.

The V and J genes are TRBV2 and TRBJ1-6; D gene uncertain. Germline V gene data show CDR1 as SNHLY and CDR2 as FYNNEI. V was cut by 1 base and J by 9 bases, with 13 bases left in between. The CDR3 is 15 amino acids. In DNA, the CDR3 is TGTGCCAGCAGTGAAGGTCGTATAGTGAGTTCACCCCTCCACTTT. Translating it yields CASSEGRIVSSPLHF.

This chain uses TRBV21-1 with TRBJ2-2; whether TRBD2, the table's D call, matches the DNA was not checked. TRBV21-1 is a pseudogene locus. There are 16 residues in the CDR3. The CDR3 region is CARGRLAGAGTGELFF. The DNA of the CDR3 is TGTGCCAGGGGGCGACTAGCGGGAGCGGGGACCGGGGAGCTGTTTTTT.

The chain combines TRBV2 with TRBJ1-6; 11 bases fit TRBD1. Germline CDR1 SNHLY, CDR2 FYNNEI. Trimming removed 7 bases from V and 2 bases from J; junction bases left unmatched: 13. The CDR3 sequence is 19 residues long. CDR3 in DNA: TGTGCCAGCAAAGAGTGGACAGGGGGCTGGGTTCCCTATAATTCACCCCTCCACTTT. It encodes CASKEWTGGWVPYNSPLHF. The full variable domain, rest sourced from reference TRBV2 and TRBJ1-6, is EPEVTQTPSHQVTQMGQEVILRCVPISNHLYFYWYRQILGQKVEFLVSFYNNEISEKSEIFDDQFSVERPDGSNFTLKIRSTKLEDSAMYFCASKEWTGGWVPYNSPLHFGNGTRLTVT.

The chain links TRBV29-1 to TRBJ1-1; D not certain. Germline V gene lookup returns CDR1 SQVTM and CDR2 ANQGSEA. The CDR3 length is 13 residues. V dropped 2 bases and J dropped 2 bases, with 9 bases sitting between them. CDR3 in amino acids: CSVERQQNTEAFF. The DNA of the CDR3 is TGCAGCGTTGAAAGACAACAAAACACTGAAGCTTTCTTT. Based on the CDR3 plus reference TRBV29-1 and TRBJ1-1, the full variable domain is SAVISQKPSRDICQRGTSLTIQCQVDSQVTMMFWYRQQPGQSLTLIATANQGSEATYESGFVIDKFPISRPNLTFSTLTVSNMSPEDSSIYLCSVERQQNTEAFFGQGTRLTVV.

The V gene is TRBV2, the J gene TRBJ2-5, with 7 bases fitting TRBD2. Germline CDR1 reads SNHLY; CDR2 reads FYNNEI. This CDR3 is built from 14 residues. J gave up 4 bases and V 2 bases, and 4 bases lay outside the gene matches. The CDR3 protein is CASSERGRPETQYF. CDR3 DNA sequence: TGTGCCAGCAGTGAACGCGGGAGACCAGAGACCCAGTACTTC.

J is TRBJ1-5 and V is TRBV30, with D perhaps TRBD1 (6 bases). The CDR3 sequence is 15 residues long. V dropped 2 bases and J dropped 5 bases, with 16 bases sitting between them. Germline lookup yields CDR1 GTSNPN and CDR2 SVGIG (reference sequence). The CDR3 region is CAWSPQGYRDQPQHF. The CDR3 DNA reads as TGTGCCTGGAGTCCTCAGGGTTACAGGGATCAGCCCCAGCATTTT.

A few counts support this clone. The chain carries TRBV5-1 and TRBJ1-4; D call uncertain. CDR1 SGHRS and CDR2 YFSETQ come from the germline V gene. Trimming took 2 bases from V and 3 from J, leaving 11 bases between them. CDR3 length: 15 amino acids. The CDR3 sequence: CASSLGDTANEKLFF. CDR3 in DNA: TGCGCCAGCAGCTTAGGTGACACAGCTAATGAAAAACTGTTTTTT.

V gene TRBV9 combines with J gene TRBJ2-7; D not certain. Germline lookup yields CDR1 SGDLS and CDR2 YYNGEE. The CDR3 is 13 amino acids. Between the trimmed V and J ends, which lost 4 bases and 6 bases, there was a span of 14 bases. CDR3 in amino acids: CASSPRPLSEQYF. CDR3 DNA sequence: TGTGCCAGCAGCCCCCGCCCCCTTAGCGAGCAGTACTTC.

The V and J genes are TRBV12-3 or TRBV12-4 and TRBJ2-7; 7 positions match TRBD1. The CDR3 spans 11 residues. V shed 6 bases and J 6 bases; nucleotides not matched to a gene: 2. The chain's CDR3 is CASSDRAEQYF. Written as DNA, the CDR3 is TGTGCCAGCAGCGACAGGGCCGAGCAGTACTTC.

This chain joins TRBV5-1 and TRBJ2-3, with 7 bases matching TRBD2. V shed 7 bases, J shed 4 bases, and the junction held 9 bases outside the gene matches. The CDR3 is 14 amino acids. Per the germline V gene, CDR1 is SGHRS and CDR2 is YFSETQ. CDR3 loop: CASRDYREADTQYF. In DNA form, the CDR3 reads TGCGCCAGCCGGGACTACCGTGAGGCAGATACGCAGTATTTT.

This clone was seen a few times. The rearrangement joins TRBV21-1 to TRBJ2-3; the table gives TRBD1 as D, unverified against the DNA. TRBV21-1 is a documented pseudogene. The CDR3 is 13 amino acids. CDR3 sequence: CASSKGGLDTQYF. The DNA for the CDR3 is TGTGCCAGCAGCAAAGGGGGGCTCGATACGCAGTATTTT.

V is TRBV19 and J is TRBJ2-1; D is ambiguous. CDR1 is LNHDA, CDR2 SQIVND, per germline (reference sequence). Trimming stripped 0 bases from V and 9 bases from J, with 12 bases between. The CDR3 has 14 residues. DNA for the CDR3: TGTGCCAGTAGTATAGATCAGGCAGCCCTTGAGCAGTTCTTC. Amino acid sequence: CASSIDQAALEQFF.

This chain links TRBV9 with TRBJ2-1, with 11 bases identical to TRBD2. The J segment lost 7 bases and the V segment lost 4 bases, leaving 10 bases of the junction unmatched. Germline-derived CDR1 and CDR2 are SGDLS and YYNGEE. This CDR3 spans 16 amino acids. The DNA of the CDR3 is TGTGCCAGCAGCACCTATAGCGGGAGGGCAAATAATGAGCAGTTCTTC. Its protein is CASSTYSGRANNEQFF.

This clone was detected only once. This chain uses TRBV2 with TRBJ1-4, with unresolved D. Germline CDR1 and CDR2: SNHLY and FYNNEI. The CDR3 contains 17 residues. The V end lost 3 bases, the J end lost 0 bases, and 14 bases lay between the germline ends. The CDR3 reads CASSDEGLRATNEKLFF. The CDR3 nucleotides read TGTGCCAGCAGTGATGAGGGTTTGCGTGCAACTAATGAAAAACTGTTTTTT.

The rearrangement joins TRBV29-1 to TRBJ2-7, with no clear D. Germline lookup yields CDR1 SQVTM and CDR2 ANQGSEA. Trimming took 6 bases from V and 6 from J, leaving 9 bases between them. This CDR3 is 10 amino acids long. CDR3 bases: TGCAGCGTCGTCGAAGCCGAGCAGTACTTC. Translation gives CSVVEAEQYF.

V usage is TRBV7-8 and J usage is TRBJ2-1; D is unclear. The CDR3 spans 15 residues. V was pared by 5 bases and J by 3 bases, with 14 bases between. From germline, CDR1 is SGHVS and CDR2 FQNEAQ. The CDR3 DNA sequence: TGTGCCAGCAGCCCCCAGACTCACCTCTACAATGAGCAGTTCTTC. The encoded protein is CASSPQTHLYNEQFF.